This T cell receptor beta chain comes out of a study of blood T cell repertoires in COVID-19. Whole-study context: The United States, Italy and Spain provided the acute and convalescent COVID-19 samples. T cells, B-cell-depleted T cells, or PBMCs provided the cDNA or gDNA that served as material.

Of note for this clone: This sequence may be a read error, since a much larger clone differs from it by one base.

CDR3 size: 15 residues. V lost 5 bases to trimming and J lost 2 bases; unmatched junction nucleotides: 3. Per germline, CDR1 MNHEY and CDR2 SMNVEV (reference sequence). How the authors handled the data: Cell counts per sample came from amplifying reference gene primers. Produced via immunoSEQ multiplex PCR; TCRdb's table is partial and in-frame only. V and J calls and clone size are those listed in that table; D and trimming were worked out from the DNA. There are about 240,000 clones in the sample; approximately 86% occur only once, and around 6.9% lies in the top ten. Sequences were obtained from peripheral blood. The chain uses TRBV27 and TRBJ2-1; 10 positions match TRBD1. This sequence originates from a man in his 60s who had recovered from COVID-19. The CDR3 sequence: CASSPGTGAYNEQFF. CDR3 bases: TGTGCCAGCAGTCCCGGGACAGGGGCCTACAATGAGCAGTTCTTC.